This TCR beta chain was recorded in a study of PD-1 blockade in classical Hodgkin lymphoma. Findings and limits, study-wide: According to reports, newly diagnosed patients had lower baseline TCR diversity than healthy donors, and relapsed/refractory patients had lower baseline TCR diversity still. Complete responders started with a diversity level that resembled newly diagnosed patients at baseline.

The table lists this clone with a count of one. Its antigen remains unidentified. The CDR3 consists of 17 residues. Germline V CDR1 and CDR2: MDHEN, SYDVKM. Between the trimmed V and J ends, which lost 3 bases and 2 bases, there was a span of 17 bases. TCRdb's table, derived via immunoSEQ multiplex PCR, lists solely in-frame clones and lacks some. The sample consists of approximately 29,000 clones, more than 60% of them appearing once. The time point is: cycle 4 day 1 (C4D1), after 5 to 7 weeks of nivolumab. After autologous stem cell transplantation all patients relapsed, and prior brentuximab vedotin exposure differed between cohorts. By magnetic negative selection, CD4+ T cells were purified from thawed PBMCs.

This rearrangement joins TRBV28 to TRBJ1-5, with D uncertain. The clonotype comes from a human donor with classical Hodgkin lymphoma. The sample was CD4+ T cells from blood, taken before the fourth cycle of nivolumab. The CDR3 DNA sequence: TGTGCCAGCAGTTTGATCTCTTGGGGTATCGGCAATCAGCCCCAGCATTTT. Protein product: CASSLISWGIGNQPQHF. Full variable domain (missing parts from reference TRBV28 and TRBJ1-5): DVKVTQSSRYLVKRTGEKVFLECVQDMDHENMFWYRQDPGLGLRLIYFSYDVKMKEKGDIPEGYSVSREKKERFSLILESASTNQTSMYLCASSLISWGIGNQPQHFGDGTRLSIL.